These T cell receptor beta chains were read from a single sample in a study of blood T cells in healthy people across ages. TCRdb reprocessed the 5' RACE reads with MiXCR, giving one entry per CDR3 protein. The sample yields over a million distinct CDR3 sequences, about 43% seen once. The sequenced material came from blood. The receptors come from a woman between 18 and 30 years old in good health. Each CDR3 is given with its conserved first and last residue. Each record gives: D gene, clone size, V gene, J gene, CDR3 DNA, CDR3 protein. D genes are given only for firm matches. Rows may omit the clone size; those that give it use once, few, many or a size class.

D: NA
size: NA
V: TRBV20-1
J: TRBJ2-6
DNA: TGCAGTGTAAGGACCCCTGGGGCCAACGTCCTGACTTTC
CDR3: CSVRTPGANVLTF

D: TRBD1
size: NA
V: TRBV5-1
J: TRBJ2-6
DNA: TGCGCCAGCAAACAGGGGGCTGGGGCCAACGTCCTGACTTTC
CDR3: CASKQGAGANVLTF

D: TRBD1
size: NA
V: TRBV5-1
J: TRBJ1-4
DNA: TGCGCCAGCAGCGCCGGGACAGGGGTGGGAGCTAATGAAAAACTGTTTTTT
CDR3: CASSAGTGVGANEKLFF

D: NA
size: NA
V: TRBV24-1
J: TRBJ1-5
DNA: TGTGCCACCAGTGATCCTGGGGCAAGGCAGCTCCCCAATCAGCCCCAGCATTTT
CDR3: CATSDPGARQLPNQPQHF

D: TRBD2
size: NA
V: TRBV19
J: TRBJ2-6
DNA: TGTGCCGTACTAGCGGGAGTAGGGGCCAACGTCCTGACTTTC
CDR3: CAVLAGVGANVLTF

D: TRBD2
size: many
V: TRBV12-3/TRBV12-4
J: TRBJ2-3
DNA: TGTGCCAGCAGGCCAGGCGCGGGGGGGCCCGATACGCAGTATTTT
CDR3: CASRPGAGGPDTQYF

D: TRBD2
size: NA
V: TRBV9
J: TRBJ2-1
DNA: TGTGCCAGCAGCGGAGTGGCGGGAGCCTCCTACAATGAGCAGTTCTTC
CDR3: CASSGVAGASYNEQFF

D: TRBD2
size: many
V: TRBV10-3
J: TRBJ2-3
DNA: TGTGCCACGCAGGGACTAGCGAGCACAGATACGCAGTATTTT
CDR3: CATQGLASTDTQYF

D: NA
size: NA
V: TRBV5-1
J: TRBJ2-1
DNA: TGCGCCAGCAGCCCGCGGGGGCCTCAGACCTCCTACAATGAGCAGTTCTTC
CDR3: CASSPRGPQTSYNEQFF

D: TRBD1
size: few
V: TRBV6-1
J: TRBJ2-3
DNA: TGTGCCAGCTTAGGGGACAGTTTATTTACAGATACGCAGTATTTT
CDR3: CASLGDSLFTDTQYF

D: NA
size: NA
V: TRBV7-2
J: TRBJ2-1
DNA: TGTGCCAGCAGCTTGGCTGGCTGGCAAGCCAATGAGCAGTTCTTC
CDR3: CASSLAGWQANEQFF

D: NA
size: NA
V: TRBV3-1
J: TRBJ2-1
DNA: TGTGCCAGCAGCCAAGATCCAGCGGGACATTATGAGCAGTTCTTC
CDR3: CASSQDPAGHYEQFF

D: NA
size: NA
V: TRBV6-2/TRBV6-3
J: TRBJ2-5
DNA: TGTGCCAGCAGTTACCCCGGGACAATTTTTCAAGAGACCCAGTACTTC
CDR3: CASSYPGTIFQETQYF

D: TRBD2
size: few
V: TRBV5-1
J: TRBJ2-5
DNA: TGCGCCAGCATCCCGGGACTAGCGGGAGAAGAGACCCAGTACTTC
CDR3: CASIPGLAGEETQYF

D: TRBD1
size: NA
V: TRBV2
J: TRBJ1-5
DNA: TGTGCCAGCACCGACAGGGCCCGCAATCAGCCCCAGCATTTT
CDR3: CASTDRARNQPQHF

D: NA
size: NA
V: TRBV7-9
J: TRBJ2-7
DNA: TGTGCCAGCAGCTTAGGGTCATCTTTAAACGGGTTAAGCTACGAGCAGTACTTC
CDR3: CASSLGSSLNGLSYEQYF

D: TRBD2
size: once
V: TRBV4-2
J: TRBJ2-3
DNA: TGTGCCAGCAGCCAAGTCTCGCTAGCGGGGGTCACAGATACGCAGTATTTT
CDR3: CASSQVSLAGVTDTQYF

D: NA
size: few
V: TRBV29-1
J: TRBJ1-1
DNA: TGCAGCGTTGAGGGGGGGGACCTAAACACTGAAGCTTTCTTT
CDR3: CSVEGGDLNTEAFF

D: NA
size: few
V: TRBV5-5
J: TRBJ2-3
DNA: TGTGCCAGCAGCGATGGTAGGAAGGGCACAGATACGCAGTATTTT
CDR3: CASSDGRKGTDTQYF

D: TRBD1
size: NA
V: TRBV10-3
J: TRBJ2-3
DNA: TGTGCCATCAGTGAGGACTATAGGGGGCTCACAGATACGCAGTATTTT
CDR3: CAISEDYRGLTDTQYF

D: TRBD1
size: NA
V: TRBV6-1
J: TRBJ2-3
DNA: TGTGCCAGCATCAGGGACAGCCCATCGGATACGCAGTATTTT
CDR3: CASIRDSPSDTQYF

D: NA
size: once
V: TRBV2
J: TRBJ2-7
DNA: TGTGCCAGCAGGATTAGGACAGCCAGCCCCTACGAGCAGTACTTC
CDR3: CASRIRTASPYEQYF

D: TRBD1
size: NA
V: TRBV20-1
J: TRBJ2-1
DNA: TGCAGTGCTAGAGTTTGGGACAGGAGCTCCTACAATGAGCAGTTCTTC
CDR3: CSARVWDRSSYNEQFF

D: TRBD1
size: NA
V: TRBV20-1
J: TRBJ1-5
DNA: TGCAGTGCCATGGGACAGGGCGGCAATCAGCCCCAGCATTTT
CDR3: CSAMGQGGNQPQHF

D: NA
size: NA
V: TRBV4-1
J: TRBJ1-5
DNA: TGCGCCAGCAGCCAAGAGACTGGGCAGCCCCAGCATTTT
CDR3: CASSQETGQPQHF

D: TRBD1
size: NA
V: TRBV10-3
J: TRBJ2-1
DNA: TGTGCCATCAGTGAGACCCGGACAGGAGAGCAGTTCTTC
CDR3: CAISETRTGEQFF

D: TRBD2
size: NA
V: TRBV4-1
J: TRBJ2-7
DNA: TGCGCCAGCAGCCGCGGGGGCGGCGGGAGGAATGAGCAGTACTTC
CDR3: CASSRGGGGRNEQYF

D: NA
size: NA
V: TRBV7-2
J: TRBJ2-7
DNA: TGTGCCAGCAGCTTCGACGGTGCCTACGAGCAGTACTTC
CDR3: CASSFDGAYEQYF

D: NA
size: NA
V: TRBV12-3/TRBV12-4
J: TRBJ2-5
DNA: TGTGCCAGCACTCTCAGGGGACAAGAGAAGACCCAGTACTTC
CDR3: CASTLRGQEKTQYF

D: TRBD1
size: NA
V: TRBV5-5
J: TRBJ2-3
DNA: TGTGCCAGCAGCTACCGACAGGGGGCGTTCACAGATACGCAGTATTTT
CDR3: CASSYRQGAFTDTQYF

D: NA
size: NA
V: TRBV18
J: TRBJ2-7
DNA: TGTGCCAGCTCACCAGGGTTTGGAGGGGGAGCGTCCTCCTACGAGCAGTACTTC
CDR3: CASSPGFGGGASSYEQYF